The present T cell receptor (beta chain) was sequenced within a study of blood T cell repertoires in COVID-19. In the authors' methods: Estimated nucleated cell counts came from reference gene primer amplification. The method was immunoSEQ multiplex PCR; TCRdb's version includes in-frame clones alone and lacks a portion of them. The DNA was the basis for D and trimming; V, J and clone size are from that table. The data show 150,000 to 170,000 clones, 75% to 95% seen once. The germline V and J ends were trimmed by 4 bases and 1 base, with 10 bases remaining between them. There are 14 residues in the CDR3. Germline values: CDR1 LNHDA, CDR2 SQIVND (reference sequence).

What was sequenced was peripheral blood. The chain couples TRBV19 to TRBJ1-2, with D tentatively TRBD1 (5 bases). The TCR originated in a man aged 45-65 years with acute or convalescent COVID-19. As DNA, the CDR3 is TGTGCCAGTAGTAATCAGGGCGTTAACTATGGCTACACCTTC. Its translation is CASSNQGVNYGYTF.